A single sample gave rise to the 27 T cell receptor beta chains below, sequenced in a study of T-cell reconstitution after alpha-beta-depleted transplantation in children. Unique molecular identifiers tagged the TCRbeta library. TCRdb re-derived calls from the PCR reads in MiXCR, one entry per CDR3 protein. In the table there are hundreds of thousands of distinct CDR3 sequences, 16% of which are singletons. This material consisted of PBMCs from the stem cell graft donor, taken from the stem cell graft. The receptors shown here come from a human donor who donated a stem cell graft to a child with acute myeloid leukemia.

This clonotype has ten or more counts. The V call is TRBV12-3 or TRBV12-4, the J call TRBJ2-7; TRBD1 agrees at 8 bases. The CDR3 extends over 14 amino acids. V was pared by 3 bases and J by 5 bases, with 6 bases of the junction left unmatched. This CDR3 reads CASSLRQGTHEQYF. The CDR3 nucleotides read TGTGCCAGCAGTTTGCGACAGGGGACCCACGAGCAGTACTTC.

This clonotype was counted a few times. The rearrangement links TRBV15 to TRBJ2-3; D is uncertain. The CDR3 has 14 residues. Germline-derived CDR1 and CDR2 are LNHNV and YYDKDF (reference sequence). V dropped 5 bases and J dropped 2 bases, with 11 bases sitting between them. The CDR3 nucleotides read TGTGCCACCAGCGGTGGCGAAAACACAGATACGCAGTATTTT. Translating it yields CATSGGENTDTQYF.

The V gene is TRBV7-9, the J gene TRBJ2-2, with 7 nucleotides matching TRBD1. The J segment lost 4 bases and the V segment lost 3 bases, leaving 5 bases of the junction unmatched. Germline V lookup: CDR1 SEHNR, CDR2 FQNEAQ (reference sequence). The CDR3 has 15 amino acids. The CDR3, as DNA: TGTGCCAGCAGCTTTTACAGGGGCGGCACCGGGGAGCTGTTTTTT. It translates to CASSFYRGGTGELFF.

This clonotype has a count of ten or more. The rearrangement joins TRBV29-1 to TRBJ1-5; no reliable D call. The ends were cut back, 6 bases at V and 1 base at J, with 10 bases in the middle. The CDR3 is 13 residues long. Germline-derived CDR1 and CDR2 are SQVTM and ANQGSEA. CDR3 sequence reads: CSVVDGSNQPQHF. DNA for the CDR3: TGCAGCGTAGTGGACGGGAGCAATCAGCCCCAGCATTTT.

This clonotype was picked up many times. The chain employs TRBV29-1 and TRBJ2-5; D unresolved. Trimming shortened V by 8 bases and J by 5 bases, and 12 bases separated the two germline ends. Germline CDR1 SQVTM, CDR2 ANQGSEA. The CDR3 spans 11 residues. CDR3 in DNA: TGCAGCATCCTCCCCAGCGAGACCCAGTACTTC. Residues: CSILPSETQYF.

The V gene is TRBV15, the J gene TRBJ2-7; either TRBD1 or TRBD2 may supply D (5 bases each). Germline CDR1 reads LNHNV; CDR2 reads YYDKDF (reference sequence). Trimming removed 5 bases from V and 2 bases from J, with 13 bases in between. The CDR3 has 14 residues. The CDR3 region is CATSLSGAPYEQYV. CDR3 bases: TGTGCCACCAGCCTTTCCGGGGCACCCTACGAGCAGTACGTC.

The chain uses TRBV6-2 or TRBV6-3 and TRBJ2-2; no firm D call. Trimming removed 4 bases from V and 7 bases from J, with 7 bases in between. CDR1 is MNHEY, CDR2 SVGEGT, per germline. This CDR3 region has 12 residues. CDR3 in DNA: TGTGCCAGCAGTTTCTCCCTCGGGGAGCTGTTTTTT. It yields the protein CASSFSLGELFF.

This clonotype was counted ten times or more. The chain has TRBV29-1 and TRBJ1-2; 8 bases fit TRBD1. The V and J ends lost 4 bases and 3 bases, in that order; junction bases with no gene match: 4. Looked up from germline, CDR1 is SQVTM and CDR2 is ANQGSEA. This CDR3 region has 13 residues. The CDR3 here is CSVGDRRDYGYTF. The DNA for the CDR3 is TGCAGCGTTGGGGACAGGAGGGACTATGGCTACACCTTC.

The chain has TRBV4-1 and TRBJ2-1; 7 bases align to TRBD2. The CDR3 has 12 residues. With V trimmed by 3 bases and J by 9 bases, 2 bases remained unmatched. The germline CDR1 and CDR2 sequences are MGHRA and YSYEKL. The CDR3 reads CASSQGGGEQFF. DNA for the CDR3: TGCGCCAGCAGCCAGGGGGGGGGTGAGCAGTTCTTC.

This chain's CDR3 is CASSLGAGGRQETQYF. The DNA for the CDR3 is TGTGCCAGCAGCTTAGGGGCAGGCGGGAGACAAGAGACCCAGTACTTC. The chain employs TRBV7-2 and TRBJ2-5, with TRBD2 matching over 7 bases. The CDR3 is 16 residues long. Trimming at V came to 1 base and at J to 2 bases, leaving 7 bases not matched to a gene. The germline gives CDR1 SGHTA, CDR2 FQGNSA.

This clonotype has at least ten counts. This chain links TRBV5-1 with TRBJ1-1; TRBD1 agrees at 8 bases. The J segment lost 2 bases and the V segment lost 2 bases, leaving 5 bases of the junction unmatched. CDR3 length equals 15 residues. The germline V gene encodes CDR1 SGHRS and CDR2 YFSETQ. In DNA form, the CDR3 reads TGCGCCAGCAGCTTCTCAGGACAGGGAAACACTGAAGCTTTCTTT. This gives the protein CASSFSGQGNTEAFF.

As to this clonotype: One end of the junction is discordant with germline, which a read error may explain. V gene TRBV13 combines with J gene TRBJ1-1; a possible D gene is TRBD1 (5 bases). The germline V gene has CDR1 PRHDT and CDR2 FYEKMQ (reference sequence). The CDR3 loop spans 16 amino acids. CDR3 sequence reads: CASSLTRTTTNTEDFF. The CDR3 DNA is TGTGCCAGCAGCTTAACCAGGACAACTACGAACACTGAAGATTTCTTT.

The chain joins TRBV12-3 or TRBV12-4 to TRBJ1-3; D ambiguous. CDR3 size: 15 residues. V was trimmed by 3 bases and J by 0 bases, leaving 9 bases between them. The CDR3 nucleotides read TGTGCCAGCAGTTTTGCCCCGAACTCTGGAAACACCATATATTTT. This translates into CASSFAPNSGNTIYF.

The chain recombines TRBV6-1 with TRBJ2-2, with no clear D. CDR1 and CDR2 (germline): MNHNS, SASEGT. There are 15 residues in the CDR3. V shed 6 bases and J shed 3 bases, with 14 bases lying between them. The CDR3 bases are TGTGCCAGCAGACCGCCGTTGGGCGACACCGGGGAGCTGTTTTTT. Its translation is CASRPPLGDTGELFF.

This clonotype came up a few times. V and J are TRBV27 and TRBJ1-3; no definite D call. Germline CDR1 reads MNHEY; CDR2 reads SMNVEV (reference sequence). Trimming removed 6 bases at V and 6 bases at J, with 12 bases between. The CDR3 totals 13 residues. For the CDR3, the DNA is TGTGCCAGCAGGCTAACCGGGGAAAACACCATATATTTT. Translating it yields CASRLTGENTIYF.

The gene calls are TRBV7-2 and TRBJ1-3; a weak D match, TRBD1 (6 bases). Germline V gene sequence: CDR1 SGHTA, CDR2 FQGNSA. The germline V and J ends were trimmed by 4 bases and 2 bases, with 12 bases remaining between them. CDR3 length: 15 amino acids. CDR3 nucleotides: TGTGCCAGCAGCTCTACAGGGTTTGCTGGAAACACCATATATTTT. This encodes CASSSTGFAGNTIYF.

Ten or more counts support this clonotype. The chain joins TRBV29-1 to TRBJ1-2; no firm D call. V shed 5 bases and J shed 2 bases, with 9 bases lying between them. Germline V gene sequence: CDR1 SQVTM, CDR2 ANQGSEA. This CDR3 is 12 amino acids long. As DNA, the CDR3 is TGCAGCGTTTGGAACGGAAACTATGGCTACACCTTC. Translation gives CSVWNGNYGYTF.

Many counts were recorded for this clonotype. The chain links TRBV29-1 to TRBJ2-5; the match to TRBD1 covers 9 bases. This CDR3 region has 13 residues. V dropped 4 bases and J dropped 6; count of bases not matched to a gene: 6. Germline V gene lookup returns CDR1 SQVTM and CDR2 ANQGSEA. This chain's CDR3 is CSVGDRGWQTQYF. The DNA of the CDR3 is TGCAGCGTTGGCGACAGGGGGTGGCAGACCCAGTACTTC.

At least ten counts were recorded for this clonotype. The chain joins TRBV10-3 to TRBJ1-6, with D tentatively TRBD1 (6 bases). The CDR3 extends over 13 amino acids. Trimming pared 4 bases from V and 12 bases from J, leaving 13 bases between. Germline assignment: CDR1 ENHRY and CDR2 SYGVKD. The CDR3 sequence: CAISGGGIEPLHF. CDR3 DNA sequence: TGTGCCATCAGTGGAGGGGGGATCGAACCCCTCCACTTT.

This clonotype was detected many times. The chain carries TRBV4-3 and TRBJ2-1; D unresolved. Trimming took 0 bases from V and 8 from J, leaving 14 bases between them. There are 15 residues in the CDR3. The germline V gene has CDR1 LGHNA and CDR2 YSLEER. In nucleotides, the CDR3 is TGCGCCAGCAGCCAAGAGAAGGGTCCAGTAGATGAGCAGTTCTTC. It translates to CASSQEKGPVDEQFF.

The sample holds many counts of this clonotype. This sequence joins TRBV6-5 and TRBJ2-5; maybe TRBD2 (7 bases). Between the trimmed V and J ends, which lost 4 bases and 1 base, there was a span of 13 bases. From germline, CDR1 is MNHEY and CDR2 SVGAGI. The CDR3 covers 15 residues. CDR3 in amino acids: CASSSPRGAQETQYF. Written as DNA, the CDR3 is TGTGCCAGCAGTTCTCCCCGGGGGGCCCAAGAGACCCAGTACTTC.

This clonotype has a count of ten or more. V and J are TRBV25-1 and TRBJ2-7; 7 bases agree with TRBD1. The CDR3 contains 15 residues. The germline V gene has CDR1 MGHDK and CDR2 SYGVNS. Germline trimming cut 2 bases from V and 0 bases from J; bases unmatched to any gene: 4. The CDR3 bases are TGTGCCAGCAGTGAACCGGGGACAGTCTCCTACGAGCAGTACTTC. It codes for CASSEPGTVSYEQYF.

The chain employs TRBV12-3 or TRBV12-4 and TRBJ2-6; no definite D call. V was trimmed by 2 bases and J by 4 bases, leaving 12 bases between them. The length of the CDR3 is 16 residues. CDR3 protein: CASSLPAHTGANVLTF. The DNA of the CDR3 is TGTGCCAGCAGTTTACCCGCCCATACCGGGGCCAACGTCCTGACTTTC.

This clonotype appeared a few times. The chain has TRBV20-1 and TRBJ1-2; maybe TRBD1 (6 bases). Germline CDR1 DFQATT, CDR2 SNEGSKA (reference sequence). The CDR3 contains 14 residues. V dropped 0 bases and J dropped 6 bases, with 14 bases sitting between them. CDR3 in DNA: TGCAGTGCTAGAGATAACAGGGTTCTGCATGGCTACACCTTC. This codes for CSARDNRVLHGYTF.

This clonotype was seen many times. J is TRBJ1-1 and V is TRBV6-2 or TRBV6-3, with D unclear. Trimming removed 4 bases at V and 4 bases at J, with 10 bases between. The CDR3 loop spans 13 amino acids. The germline V gene has CDR1 MNHEY and CDR2 SVGEGT. This CDR3 reads CASSSWGATEAFF. The CDR3 DNA is TGTGCCAGCAGTTCGTGGGGAGCCACTGAAGCTTTCTTT.

In its sample, this clonotype was seen many times. The V call is TRBV5-8, the J call TRBJ1-1; D is undetermined. V gave up 4 bases and J gave up 1 base, with 8 bases separating them. There are 13 residues in the CDR3. Germline V CDR1 and CDR2: SGHTS, YDEGEE. The DNA of the CDR3 is TGTGCCAGCAGCCCGACATCGAACACTGAAGCTTTCTTT. It specifies CASSPTSNTEAFF.

There are a few counts of this clonotype. It is unclear where the CDR3 begins or ends on the DNA, so no DNA is shown, and the CDR3 is as TCRdb lists it. The chain recombines TRBV14 with TRBJ2-7; TRBD2, as called in the table, went unchecked against the DNA. The germline gives CDR1 SGHDN, CDR2 FVKESK. Inclusive of both ends, the CDR3 amounts to 16 amino acids. CDR3 region: CASSRGTFGAPYEQYF.